This T cell receptor beta chain originates from a study of OX40 agonist ivuxolimab in advanced cancers. Study-wide context: Every 2 weeks, patients got intravenous ivuxolimab at one of six dose levels (0.01-10 mg/kg). Three patients showed partial responses: one hepatocellular carcinoma and two cutaneous melanoma cases. Study-wide results and caveats: With doses of 0.1 to 3.0 mg/kg, CD4+ and CD8+ blood T cells had undergone clonal expansion by week 6.

This CDR3 spans 13 amino acids. Germline V gives CDR1 SGHTA, CDR2 FQGNSA. V was trimmed by 6 bases and J by 5 bases, leaving 10 bases between them. On this clone itself: The antigen is not known.

Sampled blood was obtained at baseline, cycle 4 day 1, and cycle 7 day 1. Method: immunoSEQ multiplex PCR; TCRdb's copy keeps in-frame clones and lacks some. The table has tens of thousands of clones, roughly 80% seen once; the top ten hold about 0.41%. This sequence joins TRBV7-2 and TRBJ1-4, with D unresolved. The material was CD4+ or CD8+ T cells sorted from blood, obtained in a trial of the OX40 agonist ivuxolimab. This sequence was found in an adult with an advanced solid tumor such as melanoma, head and neck, liver or kidney cancer. This chain's CDR3 is CASSTYTNEKLFF. CDR3 in DNA: TGTGCCAGCAGTACATATACGAATGAAAAACTGTTTTTT.